This T cell receptor beta chain stems from a study of cytomegalovirus exposure and HLA in healthy donors. Sequenced by immunoSEQ multiplex PCR; TCRdb stores in-frame clones only, minus some. The sample carries roughly 260,000 clones, roughly 90% recorded once. Findings and caveats of the study: Reports described diagnosis of cytomegalovirus status by the classifier as highly specific and sensitive.

This CDR3 spans 15 amino acids. Germline V lookup: CDR1 SGHNT, CDR2 YYREEE (reference sequence). The V gene end was trimmed by 4 bases and the J gene end by 3 bases; junction bases not matched to a gene: 7. For this clone: The antigen is undetermined.

The TCR sequence derives from a woman in her late teens or twenties in good health and CMV-seronegative. Sequenced input: PBMCs. J is TRBJ1-2 and V is TRBV5-4, with 9 positions matching TRBD1. DNA for the CDR3: TGTGCCAGCAGCACGCCGGGACAGGGTGACTATGGCTACACCTTC. Amino acid sequence: CASSTPGQGDYGYTF. The full variable domain, completed using reference TRBV5-4 and TRBJ1-2, is ETGVTQSPTHLIKTRGQQVTLRCSSQSGHNTVSWYQQALGQGPQFIFQYYREEENGRGNFPPRFSGLQFPNYSSELNVNALELDDSALYLCASSTPGQGDYGYTFGSGTRLTVV.